These T cell receptor beta chains were read from a single sample in a study of cytomegalovirus exposure and HLA in healthy donors. The data were produced by immunoSEQ multiplex PCR, yet TCRdb's version contains in-frame clones alone and is incomplete. The sample contains approximately 150,000 clones, approximately 80% of which appear only once. The specimen sequenced was PBMCs. The source of these receptors is a woman aged 40 to 49 in good health and CMV-seropositive. Each CDR3 is given with its conserved first and last residue. The order of the fields is clone size, J gene, V gene, D gene, CDR3 protein, CDR3 DNA. D genes are given only for firm matches. Some rows have no size entry. The others give once, few or many, or a class for an expanded clone.

abundance: -
j_gene: TRBJ1-1
v_gene: TRBV6-5
d_gene: -
CDR3aa: CASKGPGNTEAFF
CDR3nt: TGTGCCAGCAAGGGGCCCGGGAACACTGAAGCTTTCTTT

abundance: once
j_gene: TRBJ2-5
v_gene: TRBV7-2
d_gene: -
CDR3aa: CASSLIRVETQYF
CDR3nt: TGTGCCAGCAGCTTAATCAGGGTCGAGACCCAGTACTTC

abundance: -
j_gene: TRBJ2-1
v_gene: TRBV18
d_gene: TRBD2
CDR3aa: CASSPGTSGRHEQFF
CDR3nt: TGTGCCAGCTCACCAGGGACTAGCGGGAGACATGAGCAGTTCTTC

abundance: -
j_gene: TRBJ2-5
v_gene: TRBV25-1
d_gene: -
CDR3aa: CASSRPRPQGQETQYF
CDR3nt: TGTGCCAGCAGTCGCCCCCGTCCGCAGGGACAAGAGACCCAGTACTTC

abundance: -
j_gene: TRBJ2-7
v_gene: TRBV7-8
d_gene: TRBD1
CDR3aa: CASSSGFRGPFGQYF
CDR3nt: TGTGCCAGCAGCTCTGGATTCAGGGGGCCCTTCGGGCAGTACTTC

abundance: -
j_gene: TRBJ1-4
v_gene: TRBV27
d_gene: TRBD1
CDR3aa: CASSTSGTGYEKLFF
CDR3nt: TGTGCCAGCAGCACCTCCGGGACAGGGTATGAAAAACTGTTTTTT

abundance: -
j_gene: TRBJ1-6
v_gene: TRBV10-2
d_gene: -
CDR3aa: CASSESGANSPLHF
CDR3nt: TGCGCCAGCAGTGAGTCAGGAGCCAATTCACCCCTCCACTTT

abundance: -
j_gene: TRBJ2-7
v_gene: TRBV2
d_gene: TRBD1
CDR3aa: CASTWQGAFYEQYF
CDR3nt: TGTGCCAGCACCTGGCAGGGGGCCTTCTACGAGCAGTACTTC

abundance: -
j_gene: TRBJ1-3
v_gene: TRBV10-1
d_gene: TRBD1
CDR3aa: CASSEGTGGTGNTIYF
CDR3nt: TGCGCCAGCAGCGAGGGAACAGGGGGAACTGGAAACACCATATATTTT

abundance: -
j_gene: TRBJ2-7
v_gene: TRBV30
d_gene: -
CDR3aa: CALAPGSPIYEQYF
CDR3nt: TGTGCTTTAGCCCCGGGGTCACCGATCTACGAGCAGTACTTC

abundance: -
j_gene: TRBJ2-7
v_gene: TRBV2
d_gene: TRBD2
CDR3aa: CASGSTSGGPGEQYF
CDR3nt: TGTGCCAGCGGTTCGACTAGCGGGGGGCCCGGCGAGCAGTACTTC

abundance: -
j_gene: TRBJ2-2
v_gene: TRBV7-9
d_gene: TRBD1
CDR3aa: CASSLASGQANTGELFF
CDR3nt: TGTGCCAGCAGCTTAGCCTCAGGACAGGCGAACACCGGGGAGCTGTTTTTT

abundance: -
j_gene: TRBJ2-3
v_gene: TRBV4-3
d_gene: TRBD2
CDR3aa: CASSPTSASTDTQYF
CDR3nt: TGCGCCAGCAGCCCGACTAGCGCGAGCACAGATACGCAGTATTTT

abundance: -
j_gene: TRBJ2-5
v_gene: TRBV4-3
d_gene: TRBD2
CDR3aa: CASSQGTSGREETQYF
CDR3nt: TGCGCCAGCAGCCAAGGAACTAGCGGGAGGGAAGAGACCCAGTACTTC

abundance: -
j_gene: TRBJ2-5
v_gene: TRBV7-2
d_gene: TRBD2
CDR3aa: CASSLMGLAQETQYF
CDR3nt: TGTGCCAGCAGCTTAATGGGACTAGCCCAAGAGACCCAGTACTTC

abundance: -
j_gene: TRBJ2-7
v_gene: TRBV10-2
d_gene: -
CDR3aa: CASSESGQGHEQYF
CDR3nt: TGCGCCAGCAGTGAGTCGGGTCAGGGGCACGAGCAGTACTTC

abundance: -
j_gene: TRBJ2-5
v_gene: TRBV9
d_gene: -
CDR3aa: CASSVDPSGGTQYF
CDR3nt: TGTGCCAGCAGCGTAGATCCCAGCGGCGGGACCCAGTACTTC

abundance: -
j_gene: TRBJ1-5
v_gene: TRBV30
d_gene: -
CDR3aa: CAWSVPGGTYSNQPQHF
CDR3nt: TGTGCCTGGAGTGTACCGGGGGGGACATATAGCAATCAGCCCCAGCATTTT

abundance: -
j_gene: TRBJ2-1
v_gene: TRBV10-1
d_gene: TRBD1
CDR3aa: CASSETGANEQFF
CDR3nt: TGCGCCAGCAGTGAAACAGGGGCTAATGAGCAGTTCTTC

abundance: -
j_gene: TRBJ1-1
v_gene: TRBV7-2
d_gene: TRBD1
CDR3aa: CASSLQGARTEAFF
CDR3nt: TGTGCCAGCAGCTTACAGGGGGCGCGCACTGAAGCTTTCTTT